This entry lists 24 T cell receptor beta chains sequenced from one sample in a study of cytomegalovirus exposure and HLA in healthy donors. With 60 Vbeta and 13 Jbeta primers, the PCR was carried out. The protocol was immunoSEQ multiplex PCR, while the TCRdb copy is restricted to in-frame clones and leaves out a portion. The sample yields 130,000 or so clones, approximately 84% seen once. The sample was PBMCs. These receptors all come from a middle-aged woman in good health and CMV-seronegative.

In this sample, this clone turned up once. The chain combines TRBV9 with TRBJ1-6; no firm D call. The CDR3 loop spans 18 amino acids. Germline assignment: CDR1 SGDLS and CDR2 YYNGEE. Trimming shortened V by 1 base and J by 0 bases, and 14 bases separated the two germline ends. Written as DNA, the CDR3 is TGTGCCAGCAGCGTATCAAGAGAAGGCGGCTCCTATAATTCACCCCTCCACTTT. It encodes CASSVSREGGSYNSPLHF.

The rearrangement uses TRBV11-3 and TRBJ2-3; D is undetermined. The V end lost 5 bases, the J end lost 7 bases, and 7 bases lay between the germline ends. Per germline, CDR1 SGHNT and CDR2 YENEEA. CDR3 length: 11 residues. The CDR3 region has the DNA TGTGCCAGCAGCGCCACTAATACGCAGTATTTT. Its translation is CASSATNTQYF.

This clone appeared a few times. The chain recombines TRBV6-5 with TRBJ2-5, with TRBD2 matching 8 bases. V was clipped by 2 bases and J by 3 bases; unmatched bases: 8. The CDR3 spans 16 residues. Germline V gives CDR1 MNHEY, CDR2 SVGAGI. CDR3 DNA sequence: TGTGCCAGCAGTTACACCGGGGGGGGGATTAAAGAGACCCAGTACTTC. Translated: CASSYTGGGIKETQYF.

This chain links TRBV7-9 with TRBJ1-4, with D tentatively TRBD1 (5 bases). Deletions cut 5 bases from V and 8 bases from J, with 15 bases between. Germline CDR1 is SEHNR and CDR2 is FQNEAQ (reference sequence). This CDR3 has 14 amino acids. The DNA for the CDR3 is TGTGCCAGCAGCCCGGACACGCAACGGGAAAAACTGTTTTTT. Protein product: CASSPDTQREKLFF.

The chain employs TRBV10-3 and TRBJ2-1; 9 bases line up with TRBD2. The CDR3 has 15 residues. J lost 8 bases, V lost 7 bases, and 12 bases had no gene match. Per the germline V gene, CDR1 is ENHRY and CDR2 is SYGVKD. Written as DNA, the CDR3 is TGTGCCATCAACTCGGGACTAGCTGTTAGCTATGAGCAGTTCTTC. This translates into CAINSGLAVSYEQFF.

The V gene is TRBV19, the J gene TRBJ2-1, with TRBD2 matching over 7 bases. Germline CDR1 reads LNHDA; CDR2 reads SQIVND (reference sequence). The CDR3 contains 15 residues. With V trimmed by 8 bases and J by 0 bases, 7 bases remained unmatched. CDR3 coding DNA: TGTGCCAGTCGGGAGGACTCCGCCTCCTACAATGAGCAGTTCTTC. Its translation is CASREDSASYNEQFF.

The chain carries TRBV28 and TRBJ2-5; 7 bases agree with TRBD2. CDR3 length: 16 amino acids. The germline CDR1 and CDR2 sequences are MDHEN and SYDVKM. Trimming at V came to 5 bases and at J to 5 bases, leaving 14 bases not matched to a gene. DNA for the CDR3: TGTGCCAGCAGTCCCCTGGGACGGGAGGACTTGGAGACCCAGTACTTC. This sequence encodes CASSPLGREDLETQYF.

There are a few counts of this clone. The DNA of the CDR3 is TGTGCCATCAGTGAGCTTGGGCAGGGGGCTTATGACACCGGGGAGCTGTTTTTT. It codes for CAISELGQGAYDTGELFF. This chain links TRBV10-3 with TRBJ2-2; 8 bases fit TRBD1. The CDR3 runs to 18 residues. Germline-derived CDR1 and CDR2 are ENHRY and SYGVKD. V was clipped by 2 bases and J by 3 bases; unmatched bases: 11.

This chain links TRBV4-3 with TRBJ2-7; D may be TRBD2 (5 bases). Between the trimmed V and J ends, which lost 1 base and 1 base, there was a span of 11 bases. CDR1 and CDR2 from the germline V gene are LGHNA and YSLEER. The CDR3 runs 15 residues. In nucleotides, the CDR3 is TGCGCCAGCAGCCAAGGCCCAGCGGTATCCTACGAGCAGTACTTC. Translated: CASSQGPAVSYEQYF.

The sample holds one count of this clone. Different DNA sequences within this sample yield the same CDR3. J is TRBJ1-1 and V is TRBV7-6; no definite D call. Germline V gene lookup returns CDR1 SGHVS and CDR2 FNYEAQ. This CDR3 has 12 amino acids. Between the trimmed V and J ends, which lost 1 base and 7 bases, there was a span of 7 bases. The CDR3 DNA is TGTGCCAGCAGCTTAGGAAGGAGTGAAGCTTTCTTT. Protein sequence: CASSLGRSEAFF.

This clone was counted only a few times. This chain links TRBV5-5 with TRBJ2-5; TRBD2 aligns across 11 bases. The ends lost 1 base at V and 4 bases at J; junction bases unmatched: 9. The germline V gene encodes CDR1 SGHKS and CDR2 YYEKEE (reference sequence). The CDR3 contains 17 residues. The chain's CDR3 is CASSLSALAGGPETQYF. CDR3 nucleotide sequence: TGTGCCAGCAGCTTGTCAGCATTAGCGGGAGGGCCAGAGACCCAGTACTTC.

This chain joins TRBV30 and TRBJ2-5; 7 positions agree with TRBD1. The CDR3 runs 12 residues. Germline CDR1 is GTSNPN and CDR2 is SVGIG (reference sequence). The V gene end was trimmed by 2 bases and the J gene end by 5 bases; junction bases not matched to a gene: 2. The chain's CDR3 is CAWSRGQETQYF. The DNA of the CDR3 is TGTGCCTGGAGTAGGGGGCAGGAGACCCAGTACTTC.

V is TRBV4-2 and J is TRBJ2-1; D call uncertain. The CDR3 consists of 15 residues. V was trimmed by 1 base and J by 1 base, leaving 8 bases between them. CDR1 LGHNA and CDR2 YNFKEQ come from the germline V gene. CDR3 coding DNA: TGTGCCAGCAGCCAAGTCAGGATGTCCTACAATGAGCAGTTCTTC. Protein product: CASSQVRMSYNEQFF.

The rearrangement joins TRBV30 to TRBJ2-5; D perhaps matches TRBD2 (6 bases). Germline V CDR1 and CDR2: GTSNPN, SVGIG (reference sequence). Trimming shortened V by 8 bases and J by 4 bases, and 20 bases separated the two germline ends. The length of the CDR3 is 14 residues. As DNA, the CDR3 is TGTGCCGGAGGGCGGACTTCCGGAGGAGAGACCCAGTACTTC. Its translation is CAGGRTSGGETQYF.

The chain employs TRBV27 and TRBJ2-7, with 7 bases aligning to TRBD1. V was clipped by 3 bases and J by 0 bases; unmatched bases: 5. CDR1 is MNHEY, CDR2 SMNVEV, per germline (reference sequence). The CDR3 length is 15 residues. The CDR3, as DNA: TGTGCCAGCAGTTTTTTGACAGGGAGCTCCTACGAGCAGTACTTC. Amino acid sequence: CASSFLTGSSYEQYF.

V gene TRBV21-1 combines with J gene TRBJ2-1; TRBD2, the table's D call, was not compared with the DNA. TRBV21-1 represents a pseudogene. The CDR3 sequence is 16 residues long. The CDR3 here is CAKTRRLAGGPNEQFF. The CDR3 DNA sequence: TGTGCCAAAACCCGGAGGCTAGCGGGAGGGCCGAATGAGCAGTTCTTC.

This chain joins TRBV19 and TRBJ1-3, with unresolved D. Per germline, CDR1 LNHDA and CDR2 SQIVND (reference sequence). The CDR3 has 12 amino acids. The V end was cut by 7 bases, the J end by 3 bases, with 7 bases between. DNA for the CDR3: TGTGCCAGTACCACGGGTGGAAACACCATATATTTT. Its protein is CASTTGGNTIYF.

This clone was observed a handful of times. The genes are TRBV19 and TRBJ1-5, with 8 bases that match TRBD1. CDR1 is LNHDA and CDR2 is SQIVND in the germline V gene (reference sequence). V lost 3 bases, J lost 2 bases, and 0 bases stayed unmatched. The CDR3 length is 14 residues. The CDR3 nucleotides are TGTGCCAGTAGTATGGGACAGGGCAATCAGCCCCAGCATTTT. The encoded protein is CASSMGQGNQPQHF.

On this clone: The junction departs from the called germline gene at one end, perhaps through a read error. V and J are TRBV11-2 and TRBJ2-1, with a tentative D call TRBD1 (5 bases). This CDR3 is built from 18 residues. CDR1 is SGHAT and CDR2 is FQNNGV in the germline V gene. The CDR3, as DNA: TGTGCCAACAGCTTAGGGGCAAAGAATAGAAACTCCTACAATGAGCAGTTCTTC. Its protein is CANSLGAKNRNSYNEQFF. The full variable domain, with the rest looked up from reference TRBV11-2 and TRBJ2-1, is EAGVAQSPRYKIIEKRQSVAFWCNPISGHATLYWYQQILGQGPKLLIQFQNNGVVDDSQLPKDRFSAERLKGVDSTLKIQPAKLEDSAVYLCANSLGAKNRNSYNEQFFGPGTRLTVL.

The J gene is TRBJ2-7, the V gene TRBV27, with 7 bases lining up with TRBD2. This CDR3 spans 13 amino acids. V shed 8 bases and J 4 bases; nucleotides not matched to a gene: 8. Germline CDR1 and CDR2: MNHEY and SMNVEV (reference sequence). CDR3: CASSMAGAYEQYF. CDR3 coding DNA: TGTGCCAGCTCGATGGCGGGAGCTTACGAGCAGTACTTC.

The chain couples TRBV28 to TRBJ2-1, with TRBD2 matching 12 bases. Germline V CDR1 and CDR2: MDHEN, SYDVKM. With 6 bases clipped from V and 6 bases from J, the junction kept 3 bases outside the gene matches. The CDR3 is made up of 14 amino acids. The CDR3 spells CASRLAGGRNEQFF. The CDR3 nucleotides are TGTGCCAGCAGGCTAGCGGGAGGGCGCAATGAGCAGTTCTTC.

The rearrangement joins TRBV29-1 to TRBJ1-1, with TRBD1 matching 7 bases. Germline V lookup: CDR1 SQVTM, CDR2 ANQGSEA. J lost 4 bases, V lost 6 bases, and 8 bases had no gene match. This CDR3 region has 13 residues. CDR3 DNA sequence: TGCAGCGTCTCACAGGGGATGGGCACTGAAGCTTTCTTT. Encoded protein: CSVSQGMGTEAFF.

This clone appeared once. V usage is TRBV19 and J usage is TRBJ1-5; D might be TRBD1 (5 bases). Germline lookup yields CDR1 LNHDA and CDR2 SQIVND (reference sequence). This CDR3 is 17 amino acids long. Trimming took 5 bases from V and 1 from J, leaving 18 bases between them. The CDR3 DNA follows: TGTGCCAGTAGTGGGGGGATTACCCTGTTAAGCAATCAGCCCCAGCATTTT. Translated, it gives CASSGGITLLSNQPQHF.

CDR3 sequence (DNA): TGTGCCAGCAGCCCTCCGACAGGGTTGGGTGGCTACACCTTC. Translation: CASSPPTGLGGYTF. The V call is TRBV28, the J call TRBJ1-2; TRBD1 matches at 7 bases. V was clipped by 6 bases and J by 7 bases; unmatched bases: 11. Germline values: CDR1 MDHEN, CDR2 SYDVKM. CDR3 size: 14 residues.